The 18 T cell receptor beta chains given below trace back to one sample, sequenced in a study of OX40 agonist ivuxolimab in advanced cancers. Some clones are missing from TCRdb's copy, which holds only in-frame ones; the method was immunoSEQ multiplex PCR. The table includes approximately 74,000 clones, 91% detected once. Sample: CD4+ or CD8+ T cells sorted from blood, taken in a trial of the OX40 agonist ivuxolimab. The source of these receptors is an adult with an advanced solid tumor such as melanoma, head and neck, liver or kidney cancer.

V is TRBV9 and J is TRBJ1-2; no firm D call. Trimming left V 0 bases short and J 3 bases short, with 6 bases between. This CDR3 region has 13 residues. CDR1 is SGDLS, CDR2 YYNGEE, per germline. CDR3 sequence: CASSVGRDYGYTF. As DNA, the CDR3 is TGTGCCAGCAGCGTAGGTCGGGACTATGGCTACACCTTC.

This clone was seen once. The chain carries TRBV6-5 and TRBJ2-7, with a possible D match to TRBD1 (6 bases). Germline V lookup: CDR1 MNHEY, CDR2 SVGAGI. V was cut by 1 base and J by 2 bases, with 15 bases left in between. This CDR3 contains 16 residues. DNA for the CDR3: TGTGCCAGCAGTTACTACCGAGGACAGTTAGCCTACGAGCAGTACTTC. It codes for CASSYYRGQLAYEQYF.

This chain connects TRBV19 to TRBJ1-2; 8 positions agree with TRBD1. The length of the CDR3 is 14 residues. Germline V gene lookup returns CDR1 LNHDA and CDR2 SQIVND (reference sequence). Losses at the gene ends were 7 bases for V and 7 bases for J; bases not matched to a gene: 11. The CDR3 reads CASNLQGDERGYTF. The CDR3 nucleotides read TGTGCCAGTAATCTACAGGGGGATGAGCGTGGCTACACCTTC.

The rearrangement links TRBV7-6 to TRBJ1-1; D might be TRBD1 (5 bases). Per germline, CDR1 SGHVS and CDR2 FNYEAQ. Trimming removed 0 bases from V and 5 bases from J, with 10 bases in between. This CDR3 has 14 residues. CDR3: CASSLASWGTEAFF. CDR3 bases: TGTGCCAGCAGCTTAGCGTCTTGGGGGACTGAAGCTTTCTTT.

The chain joins TRBV11-2 to TRBJ1-1, with a weak D call TRBD1 (5 bases). This CDR3 contains 15 residues. V shed 0 bases and J shed 5 bases, with 13 bases lying between them. The germline CDR1 and CDR2 sequences are SGHAT and FQNNGV. Written as DNA, the CDR3 is TGTGCCAGCAGCTTAGATCGCAGGGAGGTGACTGAAGCTTTCTTT. Its translation: CASSLDRREVTEAFF.

The sample holds one count of this clone. V and J are TRBV7-9 and TRBJ1-1; D remains ambiguous. The CDR3 contains 14 residues. CDR1 is SEHNR, CDR2 FQNEAQ, per germline (reference sequence). Trimming left V 5 bases short and J 2 bases short, with 12 bases between. CDR3 sequence reads: CASSRARRNTEAFF. The CDR3 region has the DNA TGTGCCAGCAGCCGCGCCCGAAGAAACACTGAAGCTTTCTTT.

The V call is TRBV10-1, the J call TRBJ2-2; 8 positions match TRBD1. With 0 bases clipped from V and 6 bases from J, the junction kept 3 bases outside the gene matches. Germline-derived CDR1 and CDR2 are WNHNN and SYGVQD (reference sequence). This CDR3 contains 15 residues. The CDR3 region is CASSESDREPGELFF. In DNA form, the CDR3 reads TGCGCCAGCAGTGAGTCGGACAGGGAACCCGGGGAGCTGTTTTTT.

This clone was seen a handful of times. This chain links TRBV6-5 with TRBJ1-5; D unresolved. The V end lost 2 bases, the J end lost 0 bases, and 2 bases lay between the germline ends. Germline V CDR1 and CDR2: MNHEY, SVGAGI. The CDR3 totals 13 residues. CDR3 sequence reads: CASSYNSNQPQHF. The CDR3 DNA reads TGTGCCAGCAGTTACAATAGCAATCAGCCCCAGCATTTT.

For this clone: This CDR3 fails to terminate in the conserved phenylalanine or tryptophan, so it likely reflects a read error. The chain recombines TRBV7-8 with TRBJ1-5; D unresolved. Germline loops: CDR1 SGHVS, CDR2 FQNEAQ. Trimming left V 5 bases short and J 0 bases short, with 11 bases between. The CDR3 covers 15 residues. The CDR3 sequence is CASSPKTDSNQPQHS. The CDR3 bases are TGTGCCAGCAGCCCGAAGACGGATAGCAATCAGCCCCAGCATTCT.

This rearrangement joins TRBV19 to TRBJ2-3; the match to TRBD2 covers 11 bases. The CDR3 is 17 amino acids. Losses at the gene ends were 1 base for V and 3 bases for J; bases not matched to a gene: 6. Per the germline V gene, CDR1 is LNHDA and CDR2 is SQIVND (reference sequence). The CDR3 nucleotides read TGTGCCAGTAGTATAGGAACTAGCGGGAGTATAACAGATACGCAGTATTTT. Protein product: CASSIGTSGSITDTQYF. Drawing the rest from reference TRBV19 and TRBJ2-3, the complete variable domain is DGGITQSPKYLFRKEGQNVTLSCEQNLNHDAMYWYRQDPGQGLRLIYYSQIVNDFQKGDIAEGYSVSREKKESFPLTVTSAQKNPTAFYLCASSIGTSGSITDTQYFGPGTRLTVL.

The chain recombines TRBV6-8 with TRBJ1-5; D might be TRBD1 (5 bases). CDR3 length: 17 amino acids. Germline CDR1 MNHGY, CDR2 SAAAGT. Trimming removed 3 bases from V and 3 bases from J, with 18 bases in between. CDR3 DNA: TGTGCCAGCAGTTATCGGTCGGAGGGGCGAGACAATCAGCCCCAGCATTTT. It codes for CASSYRSEGRDNQPQHF.

The chain joins TRBV5-1 to TRBJ2-3; D call uncertain. Trimming removed 2 bases at V and 4 bases at J, with 11 bases between. The CDR3 has 14 amino acids. Germline loops: CDR1 SGHRS, CDR2 YFSETQ. The CDR3 loop is CASSLEKGSDTQYF. Here the CDR3 DNA reads TGCGCCAGCAGCTTAGAAAAGGGATCAGATACGCAGTATTTT.

This chain connects TRBV19 to TRBJ2-7, with D unclear. The V end lost 5 bases, the J end lost 1 base, and 21 bases lay between the germline ends. Germline CDR1 reads LNHDA; CDR2 reads SQIVND (reference sequence). This CDR3 has 17 amino acids. The CDR3 is CASSPAGPHTLSYEQYF. CDR3 nucleotides: TGTGCCAGTAGTCCCGCCGGGCCCCACACCCTATCCTACGAGCAGTACTTC.

The chain recombines TRBV10-3 with TRBJ2-3, with 10 nucleotides matching TRBD2. The CDR3 runs to 16 residues. Germline V CDR1 and CDR2: ENHRY, SYGVKD. J lost 0 bases, V lost 5 bases, and 5 bases had no gene match. The CDR3 loop is CAISTGLADSTDTQYF. The CDR3 DNA reads TGTGCCATCAGTACAGGACTAGCGGATAGCACAGATACGCAGTATTTT.

The genes are TRBV19 and TRBJ1-3; D not certain. This CDR3 has 15 residues. Trimming took 5 bases from V and 1 from J, leaving 12 bases between them. CDR1 and CDR2 from the germline V gene are LNHDA and SQIVND (reference sequence). The DNA of the CDR3 is TGTGCCAGTAGTTCCGGACGGAAGTCTGGAAACACCATATATTTT. Protein sequence: CASSSGRKSGNTIYF.

V is TRBV27 and J is TRBJ1-2; 9 nucleotides match TRBD1. This CDR3 comprises 14 residues. V dropped 6 bases and J dropped 7; count of bases not matched to a gene: 9. Germline loops: CDR1 MNHEY, CDR2 SMNVEV (reference sequence). CDR3 residues: CASRGTGRRGGYTF. The CDR3 coding sequence is TGTGCCAGCAGGGGGACAGGGAGAAGGGGTGGCTACACCTTC.

The chain carries TRBV7-9 and TRBJ2-7, with D perhaps assigned TRBD1 or TRBD2 (5 bases each). V lost 4 bases, J lost 0 bases, and 16 bases lay in between. The germline gives CDR1 SEHNR, CDR2 FQNEAQ (reference sequence). CDR3 length: 16 residues. The CDR3 loop reads CASSSYGGVSSYEQYF. CDR3 DNA: TGTGCCAGCAGCTCCTATGGGGGTGTGAGCTCCTACGAGCAGTACTTC.

The CDR3 nucleotides read TGCGCCAGCAGCTTAGGGGGGCCAAACACCATATATTTT. Translating gives CASSLGGPNTIYF. The chain joins TRBV5-1 to TRBJ1-3; D might be TRBD1 (6 bases). The CDR3 consists of 13 residues. With 2 bases removed from V and 6 bases from J, the gap between germline ends came to 9 bases. CDR1 and CDR2 (germline): SGHRS, YFSETQ.